Following are 24 T cell receptor beta chains from one sample sequenced in a study of T cells after yellow fever vaccination. TCRdb processed the 5' RACE reads anew with MiXCR; each CDR3 protein has one entry. This table has 200,000 to 300,000 distinct CDR3 sequences, approximately 13% appearing once. The sample in question was CD4+ T cells sorted from PBMCs, obtained 45 days after the yellow fever booster vaccination. These receptors all come from a young man who received the YFV17D yellow fever vaccine.

This clonotype has just a few counts. The chain uses TRBV7-2 and TRBJ2-5; TRBD2 matches 7 bases. This CDR3 has 14 residues. Germline loops: CDR1 SGHTA, CDR2 FQGNSA. Trimming at V came to 6 bases and at J to 2 bases, leaving 6 bases not matched to a gene. This CDR3 is CASRVGGGQETQYF. The CDR3 nucleotides are TGTGCCAGCAGAGTGGGCGGGGGACAAGAGACCCAGTACTTC.

The table lists this clonotype with a few counts. This chain connects TRBV5-6 to TRBJ2-1; D possibly corresponds to TRBD2 (5 bases). This CDR3 comprises 14 residues. The germline V gene has CDR1 SGHDT and CDR2 YYEEEE. Trimming took 2 bases from V and 7 from J, leaving 13 bases between them. The CDR3 DNA sequence: TGTGCCAGCAGCTTTGCGGGCCAGAGAAATGAGCAGTTCTTC. Translating it yields CASSFAGQRNEQFF. Variable domain in full (rest from reference TRBV5-6 and TRBJ2-1): DAGVTQSPTHLIKTRGQQVTLRCSPKSGHDTVSWYQQALGQGPQFIFQYYEEEERQRGNFPDRFSGHQFPNYSSELNVNALLLGDSALYLCASSFAGQRNEQFFGPGTRLTVL.

The rearrangement uses TRBV27 and TRBJ2-5; TRBD2 agrees at 7 bases. V lost 2 bases and J lost 5; bases outside the gene matches: 8. This CDR3 contains 15 residues. In germline, CDR1 is MNHEY, CDR2 SMNVEV (reference sequence). The CDR3 coding sequence is TGTGCCAGCAGTTTAAGGACTAGAGGGAGGGAGACCCAGTACTTC. This gives the protein CASSLRTRGRETQYF.

The sample holds a few counts of this clonotype. The chain employs TRBV28 and TRBJ2-1, with D unresolved. In germline, CDR1 is MDHEN, CDR2 SYDVKM. The CDR3 has 13 residues. V was clipped by 5 bases and J by 8 bases, with 13 bases between them. CDR3 residues: CASSTSRRDEQFF. In nucleotides, the CDR3 is TGTGCCAGCAGTACCTCTAGGCGCGATGAGCAGTTCTTC.

The CDR3 DNA reads TGTGCCAGTAGTTCCCGACAGGCGTATGGGAAACTTGATACGCAGTATTTT. Protein sequence: CASSSRQAYGKLDTQYF. The chain is built from TRBV19 and TRBJ2-3; maybe TRBD1 (6 bases). Deletions cut 5 bases from V and 6 bases from J, with 24 bases between. This CDR3 has 17 amino acids. Per germline, CDR1 LNHDA and CDR2 SQIVND (reference sequence).

The chain uses TRBV7-2 and TRBJ2-1, with D possibly called TRBD1 or TRBD2 (6 bases each). Germline assignment: CDR1 SGHTA and CDR2 FQGNSA. Trimming took off 8 bases at V and 10 bases at J, with 18 bases between the two ends. This CDR3 spans 13 amino acids. The CDR3 nucleotides are TGTGCCAGCGGGACTCGGGTGGGGGCGGAGCAGTTCTTC. Translation gives CASGTRVGAEQFF. Filled out from reference TRBV7-2 and TRBJ2-1, the complete variable domain reads GAGVSQSPSNKVTEKGKDVELRCDPISGHTALYWYRQSLGQGLEFLIYFQGNSAPDKSGLPSDRFSAERTGGSVSTLTIQRTQQEDSAVYLCASGTRVGAEQFFGPGTRLTVL.

This sequence joins TRBV5-4 and TRBJ2-3; D gene ambiguous. Between the trimmed V and J ends, which lost 2 bases and 1 base, there was a span of 8 bases. The V gene's germline CDR1 is SGHNT and CDR2 YYREEE (reference sequence). CDR3 length equals 14 residues. The CDR3 reads CASSFLLRTDTQYF. DNA of the CDR3: TGTGCCAGCAGCTTTTTACTGCGCACAGATACGCAGTATTTT.

This chain connects TRBV20-1 to TRBJ2-7; D uncertain. V shed 5 bases and J shed 3 bases, with 8 bases lying between them. In germline, CDR1 is DFQATT, CDR2 SNEGSKA (reference sequence). The length of the CDR3 is 11 residues. The CDR3 reads CSAGRDYEQYF. The CDR3 nucleotides are TGCAGTGCTGGTAGGGACTACGAGCAGTACTTC.

This clonotype was detected only a few times. V gene TRBV7-2 combines with J gene TRBJ2-1; D not resolved. The V and J ends lost 2 bases and 9 bases respectively, with 5 bases between them. CDR1 is SGHTA, CDR2 FQGNSA, per germline. The CDR3 is 11 residues long. The CDR3 loop reads CASSLIAEQFF. The CDR3 nucleotides read TGTGCCAGCAGCTTAATTGCTGAGCAGTTCTTC. The whole variable domain, filled in from reference TRBV7-2 and TRBJ2-1, reads GAGVSQSPSNKVTEKGKDVELRCDPISGHTALYWYRQSLGQGLEFLIYFQGNSAPDKSGLPSDRFSAERTGGSVSTLTIQRTQQEDSAVYLCASSLIAEQFFGPGTRLTVL.

This clonotype was detected a few times. V usage is TRBV4-2 and J usage is TRBJ1-1; no reliable D call. The CDR3 totals 13 residues. The ends were cut back, 0 bases at V and 7 bases at J, with 9 bases in the middle. CDR1 is LGHNA and CDR2 is YNFKEQ in the germline V gene. The CDR3 nucleotides are TGTGCCAGCAGCCAAGATCTCTCCAGTGAAGCTTTCTTT. Its protein is CASSQDLSSEAFF.

This clonotype was counted only a few times. The chain is built from TRBV6-5 and TRBJ2-3, with D possibly being TRBD2 (5 bases). This CDR3 contains 14 residues. The germline V and J ends were trimmed by 0 bases and 10 bases, with 14 bases remaining between them. Germline V gives CDR1 MNHEY, CDR2 SVGAGI. This chain's CDR3 is CASSYSQGRPPQYF. CDR3 bases: TGTGCCAGCAGTTACTCCCAAGGGAGACCACCGCAGTATTTT.

This clonotype was recorded at least ten times. V is TRBV20-1 and J is TRBJ2-1; D is perhaps TRBD2 (7 bases). CDR3 length: 12 residues. Per germline, CDR1 DFQATT and CDR2 SNEGSKA (reference sequence). Trimming cost V 5 bases and J 6 bases, with 11 bases left between them. CDR3 nucleotide sequence: TGCAGTGCTGCCCGGGGGGCCAATGAGCAGTTCTTC. It specifies CSAARGANEQFF.

The chain uses TRBV7-3 and TRBJ1-3; maybe TRBD1 (6 bases). Trimming took off 5 bases at V and 1 base at J, with 15 bases between the two ends. The CDR3 spans 16 residues. Germline values: CDR1 SGHTA, CDR2 FQGTGA. The DNA for the CDR3 is TGTGCCAGCAGCCCCCAAGGGGGAGTTTCTGGAAACACCATATATTTT. Translated: CASSPQGGVSGNTIYF.

The chain couples TRBV11-2 to TRBJ2-7; 10 bases align to TRBD1. V lost 8 bases, J lost 5 bases, and 9 bases stayed unmatched. This CDR3 has 14 residues. Germline assignment: CDR1 SGHAT and CDR2 FQNNGV. The CDR3 region has the DNA TGTGCCAGCGTTCGGGGACAGGGGTTTCACGAGCAGTACTTC. Translating it yields CASVRGQGFHEQYF. Full variable domain (missing parts from reference TRBV11-2 and TRBJ2-7): EAGVAQSPRYKIIEKRQSVAFWCNPISGHATLYWYQQILGQGPKLLIQFQNNGVVDDSQLPKDRFSAERLKGVDSTLKIQPAKLEDSAVYLCASVRGQGFHEQYFGPGTRLTVT.

J is TRBJ2-1 and V is TRBV5-1; D possibly corresponds to TRBD2 (6 bases). The germline V gene encodes CDR1 SGHRS and CDR2 YFSETQ. Trimming shortened V by 4 bases and J by 7 bases, and 24 bases separated the two germline ends. There are 17 residues in the CDR3. CDR3: CASSPGYRAGSQNEQFF. In DNA form, the CDR3 reads TGCGCCAGCAGCCCTGGCTACCGGGCGGGGAGCCAGAATGAGCAGTTCTTC.

The chain has TRBV29-1 and TRBJ1-2; the D is unclear. Trimming took 4 bases from V and 4 from J, leaving 10 bases between them. Germline assignment: CDR1 SQVTM and CDR2 ANQGSEA. The length of the CDR3 is 12 residues. The CDR3 loop is CSVGRGAYGYTF. The CDR3 coding sequence is TGCAGCGTTGGACGAGGAGCCTATGGCTACACCTTC.

CDR3 DNA sequence: TGTGCCAGCAGCTTAGATGCCGGGAGGGCCTACGAGCAGTACTTC. As protein: CASSLDAGRAYEQYF. V and J are TRBV7-2 and TRBJ2-7; 8 positions match TRBD2. Germline lookup yields CDR1 SGHTA and CDR2 FQGNSA. The CDR3 length is 15 residues. The V gene end was trimmed by 1 base and the J gene end by 2 bases; junction bases not matched to a gene: 4.

This clonotype was counted a few times. The J gene is TRBJ2-7, the V gene TRBV7-8, with 10 bases identical to TRBD2. The CDR3 runs 15 residues. Losses at the gene ends were 2 bases for V and 7 bases for J; bases not matched to a gene: 8. Per germline, CDR1 SGHVS and CDR2 FQNEAQ. DNA of the CDR3: TGTGCCAGCAGCTTAAGGCTAGCGGGAGTGGGGGAGCAGTACTTC. This gives the protein CASSLRLAGVGEQYF.

This clonotype was counted between two and nine times. The CDR3 DNA reads TGCGCCAGCAGCCAAGGACAGGGGAGTCGACCGTACGAGCAGTACTTC. Translation: CASSQGQGSRPYEQYF. V usage is TRBV4-3 and J usage is TRBJ2-7, with 8 bases aligning to TRBD1. Trimming took 1 base from V and 4 from J; bases not matched to a gene: 9. Germline V gene lookup returns CDR1 LGHNA and CDR2 YSLEER. The CDR3 length is 16 residues.

This clonotype was detected many times. V usage is TRBV10-3 and J usage is TRBJ2-5, with 14 positions matching TRBD2. Germline lookup yields CDR1 ENHRY and CDR2 SYGVKD. This CDR3 is built from 13 residues. J gave up 12 bases and V 8 bases, and 8 bases lay outside the gene matches. Here the CDR3 reads CAISGTSGSTEYF. The CDR3 DNA reads as TGTGCCATCTCCGGGACTAGCGGGAGTACAGAGTACTTC.

This clonotype has more than one count but fewer than ten. This sequence joins TRBV6-5 and TRBJ2-7; 7 nucleotides align to TRBD2. The length of the CDR3 is 15 residues. The germline CDR1 and CDR2 sequences are MNHEY and SVGAGI. Unmatched junction bases numbered 4, after V lost 0 bases and J lost 2 bases. Here the CDR3 reads CASSYSVAGAYEQYF. CDR3 nucleotides: TGTGCCAGCAGTTACTCTGTGGCGGGAGCCTACGAGCAGTACTTC.

The genes are TRBV7-2 and TRBJ2-1, with D unclear. Deletions cut 4 bases from V and 5 bases from J, with 9 bases between. The CDR3 extends over 13 amino acids. CDR1 and CDR2 (germline): SGHTA, FQGNSA. The CDR3, as DNA: TGTGCCAGCAGCTCCACCTTGGACAATGAGCAGTTCTTC. It is translated as CASSSTLDNEQFF.

This clonotype was recorded a few times. The CDR3 loop reads CASSQGLSNIQYF. For the CDR3, the DNA is TGTGCCAGCAGCCAAGGTCTAAGTAACATTCAGTACTTC. The chain carries TRBV4-2 and TRBJ2-4; D is ambiguous. This CDR3 spans 13 amino acids. V was clipped by 1 base and J by 7 bases, with 8 bases between them. The germline CDR1 and CDR2 sequences are LGHNA and YNFKEQ.

The genes are TRBV12-3 or TRBV12-4 and TRBJ2-7; no definite D call. V was trimmed by 4 bases and J by 5 bases, leaving 12 bases between them. This CDR3 region has 13 residues. The CDR3 region has the DNA TGTGCCAGCAGTTCTAGACCGGGTAACGAGCAGTACTTC. Its translation is CASSSRPGNEQYF.